This record concerns one TCR beta chain sequence. Its antigen remains unknown. This record comes from a study of T cell repertoires in cytomegalovirus infection. Across the study: Carrying CMV and the relevant HLA type showed in public TCR beta signatures.

TCRdb analysed the reads with MiXCR anew, one entry per CDR3 protein. The sample lists 200,000 to 300,000 distinct CDR3 sequences, roughly 13% occurring once. General study points: The response measured ex vivo was dominated by TCR beta clonotypes (HLA-C-restricted and CMV-specific). Frequencies of public TCR beta families were cumulated, and this identified carriers of CMV plus the relevant HLA.

The CDR3 length is 15 residues. After removal of 5 bases from V and 3 bases from J, the junction contained 8 bases not matched to a gene. Germline values: CDR1 LNHDA, CDR2 SQIVND (reference sequence). This sequence was found in a human donor in good health (CMV status not recorded). Some clones in this sample may be carry-over from other donors' samples. What was sequenced was PBMCs. This rearrangement joins TRBV19 to TRBJ1-1; TRBD1 matches 8 bases. CDR3 coding DNA: TGTGCCAGTAGTCTTCAGGGGGCGCGGGACACTGAAGCTTTCTTT. Translated: CASSLQGARDTEAFF.